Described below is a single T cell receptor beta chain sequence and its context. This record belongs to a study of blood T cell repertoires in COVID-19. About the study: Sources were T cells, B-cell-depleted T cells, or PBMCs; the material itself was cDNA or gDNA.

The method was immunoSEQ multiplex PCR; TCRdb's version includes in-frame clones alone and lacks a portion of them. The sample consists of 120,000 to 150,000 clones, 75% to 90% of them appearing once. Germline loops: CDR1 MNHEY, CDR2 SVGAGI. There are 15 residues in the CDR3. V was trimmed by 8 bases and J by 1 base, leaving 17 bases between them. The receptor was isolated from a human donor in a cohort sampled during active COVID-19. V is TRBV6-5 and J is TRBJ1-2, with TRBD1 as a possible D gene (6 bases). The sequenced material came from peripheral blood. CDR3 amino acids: CASATIGGFNYGYTF. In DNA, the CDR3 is TGTGCCAGCGCGACGATAGGGGGTTTTAACTATGGCTACACCTTC.